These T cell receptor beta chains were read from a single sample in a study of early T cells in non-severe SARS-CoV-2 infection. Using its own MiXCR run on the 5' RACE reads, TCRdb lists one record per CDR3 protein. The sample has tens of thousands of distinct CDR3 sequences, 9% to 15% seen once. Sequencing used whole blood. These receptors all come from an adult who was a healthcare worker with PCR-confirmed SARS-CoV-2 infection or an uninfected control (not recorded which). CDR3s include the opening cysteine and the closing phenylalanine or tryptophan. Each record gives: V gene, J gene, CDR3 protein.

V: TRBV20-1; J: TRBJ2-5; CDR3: CSATGTPVVGQETQYF
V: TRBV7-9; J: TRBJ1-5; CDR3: CASSLVSGGDQPQHF
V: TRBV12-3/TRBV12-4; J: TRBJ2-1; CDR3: CASSFVRDYNEQFF
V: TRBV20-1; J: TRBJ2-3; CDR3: CSAWDGSHPTDTQYF
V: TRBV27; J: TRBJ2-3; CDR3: CASSITGTSGTDTQYF
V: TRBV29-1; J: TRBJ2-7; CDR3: CSVDDRGLGGEQYF
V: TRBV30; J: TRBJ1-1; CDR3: CASKAQVNTEAFF
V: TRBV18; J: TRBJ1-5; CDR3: CASSQDRGGFSNQPQHF
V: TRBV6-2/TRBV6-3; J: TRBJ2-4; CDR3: CASSPSAQGWNIQYF
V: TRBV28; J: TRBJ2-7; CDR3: CASRDTSGTPYEQYF
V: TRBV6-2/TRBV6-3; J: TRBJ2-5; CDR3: CASSSGQGSETQYF
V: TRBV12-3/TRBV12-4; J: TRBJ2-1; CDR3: CASSLVTEQFF
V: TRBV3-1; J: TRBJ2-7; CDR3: CASSQDSWMQYF
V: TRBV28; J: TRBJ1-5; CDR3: CASSLETLYSNQPQHF
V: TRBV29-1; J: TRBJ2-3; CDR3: CSVGPAGVGLAGGGDTQYF
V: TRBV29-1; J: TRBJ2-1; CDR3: CSVAGTGNNEQFF
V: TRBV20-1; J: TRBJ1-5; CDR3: CSAKRTQGNNQPQHF
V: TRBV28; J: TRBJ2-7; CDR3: CASSQTVLGEQYF
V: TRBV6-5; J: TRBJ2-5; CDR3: CASRPDRDQETQYF
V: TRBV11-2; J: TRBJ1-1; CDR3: CASSLMSGVNSEAFF
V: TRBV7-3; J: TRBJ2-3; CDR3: CASSLRAGGVTDTQYF
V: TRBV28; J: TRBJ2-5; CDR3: CASSRSWAQETQYF
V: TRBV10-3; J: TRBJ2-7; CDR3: CAISPAGDEQYF
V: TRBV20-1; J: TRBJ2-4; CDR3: CSARDLPSGRWDIQYF
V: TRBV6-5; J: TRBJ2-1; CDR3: CATSFVASGSHEQFF
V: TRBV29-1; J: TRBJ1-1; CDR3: CSVDRGLSTEAFF
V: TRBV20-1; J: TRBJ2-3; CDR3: CSASTLAGGGDTQYF
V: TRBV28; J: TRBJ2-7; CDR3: CASSPSHLIYEQYF
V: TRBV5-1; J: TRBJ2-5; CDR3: CASSSRQGAVTQYF
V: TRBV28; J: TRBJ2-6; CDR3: CASRDRVAPSGANVLTF
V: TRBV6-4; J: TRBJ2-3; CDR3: CASTDADYF
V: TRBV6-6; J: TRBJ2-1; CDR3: CASSTGTAYNEQFF
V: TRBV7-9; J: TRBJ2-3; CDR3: CASSFSGSVDTQYF
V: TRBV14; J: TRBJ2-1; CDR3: CASSQDLDRGNEQFF
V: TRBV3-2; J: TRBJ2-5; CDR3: CASSQGATRQETQYF
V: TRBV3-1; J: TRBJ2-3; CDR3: CASSQVSRGDTQYF
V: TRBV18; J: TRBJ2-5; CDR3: CASSPRQGRRQYQETQYF